This T cell receptor (beta chain) was profiled in a study of identical twins. Study-level results: The study found excess low generation probability among twin-shared out-of-frame alpha sequences.

It was template switching that added a universal primer site, and there were unique molecular identifiers on the cDNA. TCRdb re-derived calls from the 5' RACE reads in MiXCR, one entry per CDR3 protein. The table records about 790,000 distinct CDR3 sequences, 18% of them present only once. A note on this clonotype: The antigen is undetermined.

V was pared by 8 bases and J by 3 bases, with 23 bases between. Germline CDR1 is SGHAT and CDR2 is FQDESV (reference sequence). This CDR3 is 16 amino acids long. This sample also appeared in a second study, on T cells expressing NK-cell markers.

V gene TRBV11-1 combines with J gene TRBJ2-7; D call uncertain. This sequence was found in a woman under 30 in good health. The sequenced sample was PBMCs. The CDR3, as DNA: TGTGCCAGCCAGCCCTCGACTGGGCCTACCCTCTACGAGCAGTACTTC. It is translated as CASQPSTGPTLYEQYF.